This TCR beta chain was captured by sequencing in a study of blood T cell repertoires in COVID-19. This table comes from immunoSEQ multiplex PCR, and its TCRdb copy is limited to in-frame clones, with some not included. The sample has roughly 42,000 clones, roughly 92% seen once. The sequenced sample was peripheral blood. This TCR was recovered from a man aged 50-59 years with COVID-19, enrolled during active disease.

CDR3 protein: CASSSGTGTYEQYF. The CDR3 DNA follows: TGTGCCAGCAGTTCCGGGACAGGGACCTACGAGCAGTACTTC. V is TRBV28 and J is TRBJ2-7; 9 bases are a match to TRBD1. CDR3 length: 14 residues. Germline lookup yields CDR1 MDHEN and CDR2 SYDVKM. J gave up 2 bases and V 4 bases, and 3 bases lay outside the gene matches.